The subject of this entry is one TCR beta chain. Its antigen is not identified. The sample belongs to a study of T cells in tuberculosis. The overall study: This South African cohort compared adolescents with or without latent tuberculosis against adults with active tuberculosis.

The protocol was immunoSEQ multiplex PCR, while the TCRdb copy is restricted to in-frame clones and leaves out a portion. The sample has roughly 40,000 clones; around 95% are singletons. Germline CDR1 and CDR2: SGHTA and FQGNSA. The CDR3 extends over 16 amino acids. The ends were cut back, 5 bases at V and 5 bases at J, with 21 bases in the middle. Whole-study findings and limits: Using the GMM-specific repertoire gave around 90% accuracy versus approximately 70% with motifs.

J is TRBJ1-2 and V is TRBV7-2, with D possibly TRBD1 on 6 matching bases. The clonotype comes from a donor between 10 and 35 years old with latent tuberculosis or without tuberculosis infection. Input material: PBMCs. CDR3 DNA sequence: TGTGCCAGCAGCCCAGGGGCACCCGTCAATACTTATGGCTACACCTTC. This gives the protein CASSPGAPVNTYGYTF.